The sequence of this T cell receptor (beta chain) was determined in a study of long-term antiretroviral therapy in people with HIV. Participants with HIV, all of them, were treated in the United States. The CDR3 sequence is 11 residues long. The ends were cut back, 6 bases at V and 9 bases at J, with 15 bases in the middle. CDR1 is SQVTM and CDR2 is ANQGSEA in the germline V gene. A v3.0 immunoSEQ assay was performed at survey level. Sequencing targeted roughly 40,000-55,000 T-cell genomes per sample. Libraries were prepared by immunoSEQ multiplex PCR; TCRdb keeps only in-frame clonotypes and omits some of them. The sample holds 30,000 to 45,000 clones, around three quarters seen once.

Specimen: unsorted PBMCs, collected 3.4 years after starting antiretroviral therapy. This chain connects TRBV29-1 to TRBJ2-7; possibly TRBD1 for D (6 bases). The receptor was derived from a man aged 25-40 years with HIV. This CDR3 reads CSVGDTLGQYF. As DNA, the CDR3 is TGCAGCGTGGGGGACACACTCGGGCAGTACTTC.